This T cell receptor (beta chain) emerged from a study of beta chain features in type 1 diabetes. Study-level results: Shorter TCRB CDR3s, moderately but significantly so, marked every one of the four CD4+ subsets in Type 1 diabetes patients.

Expressed TCRB transcripts were sequenced because the entire RNA isolate underwent reverse transcription. Only in-frame clones appear in the TCRdb table, and some are missing; sequencing was by immunoSEQ multiplex PCR. The data contain 300,000 to 400,000 clones, around 9.6% of them singletons. This clone was seen a few times. Its antigen is still unknown. Looked up from germline, CDR1 is MDHEN and CDR2 is SYDVKM. Trimming removed 7 bases from V and 2 bases from J, with 15 bases in between. The CDR3 covers 15 residues. This receptor was taken from a man aged 25 to 40 with type 1 diabetes. V usage is TRBV28 and J usage is TRBJ1-5; TRBD1 is a possible D gene (5 bases). The sample taken for sequencing was central memory CD4+ T cells from blood. The CDR3 DNA reads TGTGCCAGCAAGCTGGGGGGATTTGGCAATCAGCCCCAGCATTTT. The encoded protein is CASKLGGFGNQPQHF. Together with reference TRBV28 and TRBJ1-5, the CDR3 gives the full variable domain: DVKVTQSSRYLVKRTGEKVFLECVQDMDHENMFWYRQDPGLGLRLIYFSYDVKMKEKGDIPEGYSVSREKKERFSLILESASTNQTSMYLCASKLGGFGNQPQHFGDGTRLSIL.